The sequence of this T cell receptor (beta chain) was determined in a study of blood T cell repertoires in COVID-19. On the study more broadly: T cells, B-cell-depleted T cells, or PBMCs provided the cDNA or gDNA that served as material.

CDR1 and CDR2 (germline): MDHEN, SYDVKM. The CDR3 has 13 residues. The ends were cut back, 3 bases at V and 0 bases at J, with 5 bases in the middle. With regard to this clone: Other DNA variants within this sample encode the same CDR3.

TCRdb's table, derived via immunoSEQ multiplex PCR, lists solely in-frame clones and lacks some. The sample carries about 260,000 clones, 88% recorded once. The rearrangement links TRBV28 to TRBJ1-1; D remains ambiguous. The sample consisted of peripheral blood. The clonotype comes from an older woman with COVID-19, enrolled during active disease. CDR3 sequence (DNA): TGTGCCAGCAGTTTCTACCTGAACACTGAAGCTTTCTTT. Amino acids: CASSFYLNTEAFF.